Below, 7 T cell receptor beta chains from the same sample are listed, as sequenced in a study of neurological immune-mediated disorders. Each CDR3 protein is one row after TCRdb ran MiXCR on the 5' RACE reads. Here the sample spans tens of thousands of distinct CDR3 sequences, approximately 17% being singletons. The sample taken for sequencing was PBMCs. Source of these receptors: a middle-aged woman in good health.

The table lists this clonotype with a few counts. CDR3 amino acids: CASSPLKWGTHNSPLHF. The CDR3 DNA sequence: TGTGCCAGCAGCCCTTTGAAGTGGGGGACCCATAATTCACCCCTCCACTTT. The rearrangement uses TRBV4-2 and TRBJ1-6, with D possibly TRBD1 on 5 matching bases. This CDR3 is 17 amino acids long. Germline values: CDR1 LGHNA, CDR2 YNFKEQ. V was cut by 4 bases and J by 5 bases, with 18 bases left in between.

This clonotype was seen ten or more times. The chain joins TRBV20-1 to TRBJ2-1, with D maybe TRBD1 (5 bases). CDR3 length: 14 residues. CDR1 DFQATT and CDR2 SNEGSKA come from the germline V gene (reference sequence). V gave up 4 bases and J gave up 0 bases, with 10 bases separating them. The CDR3 coding sequence is TGCAGTGCTACCAGACAGAGCTCCTACAATGAGCAGTTCTTC. This translates into CSATRQSSYNEQFF.

The V call is TRBV27, the J call TRBJ1-6, with D possibly TRBD1 on 5 matching bases. There are 14 residues in the CDR3. Per germline, CDR1 MNHEY and CDR2 SMNVEV (reference sequence). Trimming stripped 2 bases from V and 11 bases from J, with 13 bases between. CDR3 coding DNA: TGTGCCAGCAGTTTAGGCAGGGTCTTCGCACCCCTCCACTTT. It codes for CASSLGRVFAPLHF.

This clonotype was observed many times. The rearrangement links TRBV27 to TRBJ1-1; 7 bases are shared with TRBD1. This CDR3 comprises 13 residues. Germline CDR1 reads MNHEY; CDR2 reads SMNVEV (reference sequence). V trimming: 6 bases; J trimming: 4 bases; junction bases outside the gene matches: 5. CDR3 nucleotides: TGTGCCAGCAGAATCAACAGGGGCACTGAAGCTTTCTTT. Residues: CASRINRGTEAFF.

Ten or more counts support this clonotype. The CDR3: CASSFSTEAFF. For the CDR3, the DNA is TGTGCCAGCAGTTTCAGCACTGAAGCTTTCTTT. The chain joins TRBV12-3 or TRBV12-4 to TRBJ1-1; D not resolved. The V and J ends lost 3 bases and 4 bases respectively, with 3 bases between them. The CDR3 length is 11 residues.

In this sample, this clonotype turned up many times. This chain links TRBV14 with TRBJ2-6, with D unclear. V was shortened by 6 bases and J by 2 bases, with 20 bases between the two germline ends. The CDR3 is 18 residues long. The germline V gene encodes CDR1 SGHDN and CDR2 FVKESK. CDR3 region: CASSHKRFLLPGANVLTF. For the CDR3, the DNA is TGTGCCAGCAGTCATAAGAGATTCCTTCTCCCTGGGGCCAACGTCCTGACTTTC.

This clonotype was counted ten times or more. At one boundary the junction diverges from the germline segment, which might be a read error. V gene TRBV7-9 combines with J gene TRBJ1-1; D is possibly TRBD1 (6 bases). The CDR3 is 13 amino acids. Germline values: CDR1 SEHNR, CDR2 FQNEAQ (reference sequence). DNA for the CDR3: TGTGCCAGCAGCCTAGCAGGGGAAACTGAAGCTTTCTTT. Protein sequence: CASSLAGETEAFF.